This T cell receptor beta chain originates from a study of blood T cell repertoires in COVID-19 (dated by TCRdb to 2018 to 2020). Some background on the complete study: Recovered participants in ImmuneRACE Cohort 3 were defined by two consecutive negative NP/OP PCR tests, clearance by a healthcare professional, or resolution of symptoms. Sample metadata almost always included a de-identified subject ID, COVID-19 status, age in years and sex. The repertoires were released in a freely available public database meant as a resource for research on the immune response to SARS-CoV-2. Subjects who had been exposed to COVID-19, were actively infected with it, or had recovered from it provided the deeply sampled blood TCRbeta repertoires that made up the dataset. Samples from collaborators originated in the United States, Italy and Spain and spanned both the acute and convalescent phases of COVID-19. The samples were drawn from two sources: the first 160 participants of the ongoing ImmuneRACE study, and fewer than 1,500 subjects contributed by 6 global collaborators. The prospective study material was composed of cDNA or gDNA derived from T cells, B-cell-depleted T cells, or PBMCs. Where available, HLA class I and class II types were taken from metadata supplied by the sample provider and were not determined by assay-based typing. Results the study describes overall, beyond this receptor: How much clinical and demographic metadata was included differed by source and by participant, and the metadata was provided uncurated.

In the prospective study, participants were about 18 to 89 years old, resided in about two dozen geographic areas of the United States, and were enrolled through a virtual design. To assign participants to cohorts, the prospective study relied on clinical history that participants themselves reported in a screening survey and a study questionnaire. Each participant in the prospective study had whole blood, serum and a nasopharyngeal or oropharyngeal swab collected by mobile phlebotomists. Participants in the prospective study had the option to provide additional blood draws and questionnaires over a roughly 2-month period. Prospective study blood samples were shipped either frozen or at room temperature before DNA extraction. As concerns this clone: There is no known antigen for this receptor. Base qualities are missing; no much larger clone stands one base away. This sample includes further DNA sequences coding for the same CDR3.

The immunoSEQ Assay, a bias-controlled multiplex PCR, was used to amplify TCRbeta CDR3 regions from genomic DNA. On the study's bioinformatics: Within the assay, amplification of reference gene primers was used to estimate how many nucleated cells each sample contained. Sequence reads were collapsed and filtered to measure the absolute abundance of every unique TCRbeta CDR3 rearrangement. For each sample, productive Simpson clonality was calculated as the square root of Simpson's diversity index across productive rearrangements. In TCRdb, the immuneACCESS table is reduced to in-frame sequences with V and J assigned. These tables do not hold every clone; where another copy was compared, an unresolved V gene accounts for under half, and the others remain unexplained. That table gives V, J and clone size, and the DNA gave D and trimming. The sample records some 330,000 clones, approximately 89% of which are singletons. The ten largest clones add up to roughly 2% of the sample.

Sequences KGHSH (CDR1) and LQKENI (CDR2) are obtained from the germline V gene. The V end gives up 0 bases and the J end 4 bases, leaving 1 base in the junction not matched to a gene. From the cysteine up to the phenylalanine, the CDR3 has a length of 15 residues. Just the 45-base CDR3 DNA is kept, in frame starting at base 1. Recombination connected TRBV18 to TRBJ2-7; TRBD1 aligns with 12 central bases. The sample comprised PBMCs or T cells enriched from blood (not recorded which). This sequence was found in a man in his forties in a cohort exposed to, infected with or recovered from COVID-19 (not recorded which). CDR3 loop: CASSPPGQGAYEQYF. The DNA sequence is TGTGCCAGCTCACCACCGGGACAGGGGGCGTACGAGCAGTACTTC.